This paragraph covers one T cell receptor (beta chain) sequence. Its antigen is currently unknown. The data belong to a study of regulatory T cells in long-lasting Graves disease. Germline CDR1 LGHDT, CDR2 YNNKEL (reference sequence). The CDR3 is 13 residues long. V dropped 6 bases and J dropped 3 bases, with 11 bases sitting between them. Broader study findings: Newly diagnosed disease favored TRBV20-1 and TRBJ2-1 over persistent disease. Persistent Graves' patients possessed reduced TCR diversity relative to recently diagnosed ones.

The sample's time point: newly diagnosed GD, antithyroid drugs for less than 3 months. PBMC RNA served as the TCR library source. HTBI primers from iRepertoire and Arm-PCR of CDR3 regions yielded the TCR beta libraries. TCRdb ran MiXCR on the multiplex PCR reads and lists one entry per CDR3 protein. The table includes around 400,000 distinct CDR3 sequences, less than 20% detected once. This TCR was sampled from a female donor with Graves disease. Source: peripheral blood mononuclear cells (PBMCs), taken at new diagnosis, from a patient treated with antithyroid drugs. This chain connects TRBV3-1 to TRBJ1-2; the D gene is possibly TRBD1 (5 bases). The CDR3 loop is CASRQETDYGYTF. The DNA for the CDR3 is TGTGCCAGCAGACAGGAGACAGACTATGGCTACACCTTC.